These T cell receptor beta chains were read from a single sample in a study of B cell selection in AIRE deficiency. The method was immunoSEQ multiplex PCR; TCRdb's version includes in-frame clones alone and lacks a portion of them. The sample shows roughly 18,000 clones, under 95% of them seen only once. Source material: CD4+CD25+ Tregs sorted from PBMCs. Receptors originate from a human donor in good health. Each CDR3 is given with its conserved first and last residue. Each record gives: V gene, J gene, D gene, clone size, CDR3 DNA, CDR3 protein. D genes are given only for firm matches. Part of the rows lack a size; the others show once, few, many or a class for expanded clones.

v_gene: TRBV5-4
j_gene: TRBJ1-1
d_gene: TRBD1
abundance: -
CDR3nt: TGTGCCAGCAGCTTGGACCCCCGGGACAGAGGGGCTTTCTTT
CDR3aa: CASSLDPRDRGAFF

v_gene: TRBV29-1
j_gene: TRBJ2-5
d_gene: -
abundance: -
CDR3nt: TGCAGCGTTCGCCGGAAGTTCGGAGAGACCCAGTACTTC
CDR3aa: CSVRRKFGETQYF

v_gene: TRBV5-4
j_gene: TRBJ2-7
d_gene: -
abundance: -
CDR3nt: TGTGCCAGCAGCCCCCCGAAAGCGGTCGGATACGAGCAGTACTTC
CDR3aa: CASSPPKAVGYEQYF

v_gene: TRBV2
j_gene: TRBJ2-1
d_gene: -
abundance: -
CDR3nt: TGTGCCAGCAGCTTAATGGGACCTCTCAATGAGCAGTTCTTC
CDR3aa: CASSLMGPLNEQFF

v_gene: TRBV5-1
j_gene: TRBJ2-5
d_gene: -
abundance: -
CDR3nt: TGCGCCAGCAGCTTGGGGGGGGCTCTGGAGACCCAGTACTTC
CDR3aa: CASSLGGALETQYF

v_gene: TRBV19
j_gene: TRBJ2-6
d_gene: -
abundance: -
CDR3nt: TGTGCCAGTAGTTCTCAGGCTGGGGCCAACGTCCTGACTTTC
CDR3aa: CASSSQAGANVLTF

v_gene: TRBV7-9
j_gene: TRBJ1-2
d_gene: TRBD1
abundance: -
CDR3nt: TGTGCCAGCAGCTTTATCTGGACAGGGGGCTATGGCTACACCTTC
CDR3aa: CASSFIWTGGYGYTF

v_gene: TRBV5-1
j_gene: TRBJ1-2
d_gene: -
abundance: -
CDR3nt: TGCGCCAGCAGCTTACAGGGTGGTAACTATGGCTACACCTTC
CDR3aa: CASSLQGGNYGYTF

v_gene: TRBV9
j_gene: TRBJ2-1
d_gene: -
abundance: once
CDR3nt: TGTGCCAGCAGCGTAGGGTGGGTGCTCGATGAGCAGTTCTTC
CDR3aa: CASSVGWVLDEQFF

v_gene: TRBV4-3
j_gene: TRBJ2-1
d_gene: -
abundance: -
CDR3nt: TGCGCCAGCAGCCAAGGACTCGTTGTAGGGATGTCTAATGAGCAGTTCTTC
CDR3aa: CASSQGLVVGMSNEQFF

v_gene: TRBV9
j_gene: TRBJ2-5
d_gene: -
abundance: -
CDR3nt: TGTGCCAGCAGCGTAGGAGGAGGGGCAGGATCGGAGACCCAGTACTTC
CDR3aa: CASSVGGGAGSETQYF

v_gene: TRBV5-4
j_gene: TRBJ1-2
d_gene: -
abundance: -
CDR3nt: TGTGCCAGCAGCCAAGGGGCCTCGCTTGGCTACACCTTC
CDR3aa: CASSQGASLGYTF

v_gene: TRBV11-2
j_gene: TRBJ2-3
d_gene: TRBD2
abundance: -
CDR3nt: TGTGCCAGCAGCCTACTAGCGGGAGGGATGAATTTT
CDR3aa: CASSLLAGGMNF

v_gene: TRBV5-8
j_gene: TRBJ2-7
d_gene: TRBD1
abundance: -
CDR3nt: TGTGCCAGCAGCTTTGTCCGGGACAGGGGTGGCTCGCGCCCCTACGAGCAGTACTTC
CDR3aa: CASSFVRDRGGSRPYEQYF

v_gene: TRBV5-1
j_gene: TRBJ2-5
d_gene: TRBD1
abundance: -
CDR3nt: TGCGCCAGCAGCTTCGGGGACAGGGGGCGGGAGACCCAGTACTTC
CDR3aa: CASSFGDRGRETQYF

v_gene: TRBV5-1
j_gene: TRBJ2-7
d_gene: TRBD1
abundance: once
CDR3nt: TGCGCCAGCAGCGTACAGGGGAATCCCTACGAGCAGTACTTC
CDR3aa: CASSVQGNPYEQYF

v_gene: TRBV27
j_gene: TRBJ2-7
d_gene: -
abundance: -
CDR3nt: TGTGCCAGCAGTTTATCGTTGCAGGCGGCTGAGCAGTACTTC
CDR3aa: CASSLSLQAAEQYF